Presented here are 18 T cell receptor beta chains from one specimen sequenced in a study of T cells in Graves' hyperthyroidism and ophthalmopathy. RNA transcripts served as the template for amplifying TCR beta CDR3 regions. Carried out on the TCR CDR3, a first-round RT-PCR used the HTBI primer set. Via MiXCR, TCRdb re-called the multiplex PCR reads, giving one row per CDR3 protein. In the table there are more than 550,000 distinct CDR3 sequences, approximately 19% of which are singletons. The specimen sequenced was blood. The receptor set was obtained from a woman aged 45-59 years with Graves' hyperthyroidism that later progressed to Graves' ophthalmopathy.

Ten or more counts support this clonotype. This rearrangement joins TRBV20-1 to TRBJ2-1; the match to TRBD2 covers 11 bases. With V trimmed by 3 bases and J by 8 bases, 9 bases remained unmatched. The CDR3 is 15 amino acids. Germline V gives CDR1 DFQATT, CDR2 SNEGSKA (reference sequence). CDR3 sequence (DNA): TGCAGTGCTAGGGCACTAGCGGGGGATGTTGATGAGCAGTTCTTC. Residues: CSARALAGDVDEQFF.

This clonotype occurred many times. The chain joins TRBV12-3 or TRBV12-4 to TRBJ1-1; 7 nucleotides match TRBD1. The CDR3 consists of 16 residues. V lost 4 bases, J lost 4 bases, and 12 bases stayed unmatched. CDR3 nucleotide sequence: TGTGCCAGCAGTTCTCGACGACAGGGAGGTGGCACTGAAGCTTTCTTT. Amino acids: CASSSRRQGGGTEAFF.

At least ten counts were recorded for this clonotype. V gene TRBV20-1 combines with J gene TRBJ2-7, with D unresolved. This CDR3 is 13 amino acids long. Deletions cut 3 bases from V and 0 bases from J, with 9 bases between. Germline CDR1 is DFQATT and CDR2 is SNEGSKA (reference sequence). CDR3 protein: CSASGRSSYEQYF. CDR3 in DNA: TGCAGTGCTAGTGGTCGGAGCTCCTACGAGCAGTACTTC.

This clonotype was observed at least ten times. The chain carries TRBV5-1 and TRBJ1-1; D ambiguous. V lost 0 bases, J lost 0 bases, and 9 bases lay in between. Germline lookup yields CDR1 SGHRS and CDR2 YFSETQ. The CDR3 length is 15 residues. CDR3 nucleotide sequence: TGCGCCAGCAGCTTGGCGGGAGCTCTGAACACTGAAGCTTTCTTT. Residues: CASSLAGALNTEAFF.

This clonotype was observed a few times. The chain has TRBV11-2 and TRBJ2-2; D uncertain. The CDR3 has 16 residues. V shed 3 bases and J shed 0 bases, with 11 bases lying between them. CDR1 is SGHAT, CDR2 FQNNGV, per germline. As DNA, the CDR3 is TGTGCCAGCAGCTTTTATCTCCGCTCGAACACCGGGGAGCTGTTTTTT. It translates to CASSFYLRSNTGELFF.

This clonotype was seen at least ten times. This sequence joins TRBV12-3 or TRBV12-4 and TRBJ2-5; 7 positions agree with TRBD2. The CDR3 length is 16 residues. V was pared by 4 bases and J by 0 bases, with 8 bases of the junction left unmatched. The CDR3 DNA follows: TGTGCCAGCAGTTCCCCTGGGGGGGTCTACCAAGAGACCCAGTACTTC. Encoded protein: CASSSPGGVYQETQYF.

This clonotype was counted a few times. The chain has TRBV5-1 and TRBJ2-5, with TRBD2 identical over 12 bases. Germline assignment: CDR1 SGHRS and CDR2 YFSETQ. J lost 12 bases, V lost 2 bases, and 17 bases had no gene match. The CDR3 consists of 17 residues. The CDR3 region has the DNA TGCGCCAGCAGCTTTTCGACTAGCGGGGGAGACTCTCCAGCCGAGTACTTC. Its protein product is CASSFSTSGGDSPAEYF.

This clonotype was seen more than once but under ten times. The J gene is TRBJ2-7, the V gene TRBV5-1, with TRBD1 as a possible D gene (6 bases). The CDR3 sequence is 14 residues long. Germline V gene sequence: CDR1 SGHRS, CDR2 YFSETQ. Trimming pared 3 bases from V and 3 bases from J, leaving 13 bases between. The CDR3 DNA sequence: TGCGCCAGCAGCTGGACTCAGGGGAACTACGAGCAGTACTTC. Encoded protein: CASSWTQGNYEQYF.

The chain is built from TRBV2 and TRBJ1-2; perhaps TRBD1 as D (5 bases). V lost 2 bases, J lost 0 bases, and 16 bases lay in between. This CDR3 contains 17 residues. Germline V CDR1 and CDR2: SNHLY, FYNNEI. CDR3 protein: CASSERNLRGANYGYTF. The CDR3 DNA is TGTGCCAGCAGTGAACGAAACCTCCGGGGCGCTAACTATGGCTACACCTTC.

This chain joins TRBV7-9 and TRBJ1-2; D not certain. The germline V and J ends were trimmed by 4 bases and 6 bases, with 12 bases remaining between them. In germline, CDR1 is SEHNR, CDR2 FQNEAQ (reference sequence). The CDR3 loop spans 13 amino acids. CDR3 residues: CASSSNYLNGYTF. CDR3 coding DNA: TGTGCCAGCAGCTCAAATTATTTAAATGGCTACACCTTC.

V gene TRBV24-1 combines with J gene TRBJ2-1; D possibly corresponds to TRBD1 (5 bases). The CDR3 covers 13 residues. Per germline, CDR1 KGHDR and CDR2 SFDVKD. The V end lost 2 bases, the J end lost 10 bases, and 11 bases lay between the germline ends. DNA for the CDR3: TGTGCCACCAGTGATTGGCAGGGTTGGGAGCAGTTCTTC. Translation: CATSDWQGWEQFF.

In this sample, this clonotype turned up many times. The chain is built from TRBV2 and TRBJ2-5; D unclear. CDR1 and CDR2 (germline): SNHLY, FYNNEI. The CDR3 has 14 amino acids. V lost 1 base, J lost 1 base, and 7 bases lay in between. The CDR3 DNA reads TGTGCCAGCAGTGAAGTTACGGGCCAAGAGACCCAGTACTTC. The encoded protein is CASSEVTGQETQYF.

The chain couples TRBV20-1 to TRBJ2-3; TRBD2 is a possible D gene (6 bases). CDR1 is DFQATT, CDR2 SNEGSKA, per germline (reference sequence). CDR3 length equals 14 residues. The V gene lost 4 bases and the J gene lost 1 base, with 12 bases spanning the gap. CDR3: CSATEGEGTDTQYF. CDR3 nucleotide sequence: TGCAGTGCTACGGAGGGTGAGGGCACAGATACGCAGTATTTT.

This clonotype appeared many times. The chain recombines TRBV20-1 with TRBJ2-5, with 8 bases lining up with TRBD1. CDR1 is DFQATT, CDR2 SNEGSKA, per germline (reference sequence). This CDR3 region has 13 residues. With V trimmed by 5 bases and J by 7 bases, 9 bases remained unmatched. CDR3 protein: CSADGQGIGTQYF. In DNA form, the CDR3 reads TGCAGTGCTGACGGACAGGGTATAGGGACCCAGTACTTC.

The V and J genes are TRBV6-1 and TRBJ1-3; D call uncertain. V gave up 5 bases and J gave up 4 bases, with 9 bases separating them. The CDR3 covers 13 residues. Germline V gene data show CDR1 as MNHNS and CDR2 as SASEGT. The CDR3 DNA reads as TGTGCCAGCAGTTTTATCAAAGGAAACACCATATATTTT. Translation gives CASSFIKGNTIYF.

The rearrangement joins TRBV13 to TRBJ2-3, with D perhaps assigned TRBD1 or TRBD2 (6 bases each). Per germline, CDR1 PRHDT and CDR2 FYEKMQ (reference sequence). V lost 5 bases and J lost 0, with 15 bases in between. CDR3 length: 16 amino acids. The CDR3: CASSGNRDSSTDTQYF. The CDR3 DNA reads TGTGCCAGCAGCGGGAACAGGGACTCCAGCACAGATACGCAGTATTTT.

A remark on this clonotype: One end of the junction does not line up with germline, which may come from a read error. J is TRBJ1-5 and V is TRBV30, with D possibly matching TRBD1 (6 bases). The CDR3 is 13 residues long. Germline V lookup: CDR1 GTSNPN, CDR2 SVGIG (reference sequence). Here the CDR3 reads CARSHARGQPQHF. CDR3 DNA: TGTGCCCGGAGTCACGCCAGGGGTCAGCCCCAGCATTTT. Variable domain in full (rest from reference TRBV30 and TRBJ1-5): SQTIHQWPATLVQPVGSPLSLECTVEGTSNPNLYWYRQAAGRGLQLLFYSVGIGQISSEVPQNLSASRPQDRQFILSSKKLLLSDSGFYLCARSHARGQPQHFGDGTRLSIL.

Turning to this clonotype: One base away lies a much larger clone, so this may be a sequencing read error. The chain couples TRBV9 to TRBJ1-3, with D perhaps TRBD1 (5 bases). The germline V gene encodes CDR1 SGDLS and CDR2 YYNGEE. Trimming removed 3 bases at V and 2 bases at J, with 9 bases between. The CDR3 spans 14 residues. This CDR3 reads CASSDQGAGNTIYF. The CDR3 nucleotides are TGTGCCAGCAGCGACCAGGGAGCTGGAAACACCATATATTTT.